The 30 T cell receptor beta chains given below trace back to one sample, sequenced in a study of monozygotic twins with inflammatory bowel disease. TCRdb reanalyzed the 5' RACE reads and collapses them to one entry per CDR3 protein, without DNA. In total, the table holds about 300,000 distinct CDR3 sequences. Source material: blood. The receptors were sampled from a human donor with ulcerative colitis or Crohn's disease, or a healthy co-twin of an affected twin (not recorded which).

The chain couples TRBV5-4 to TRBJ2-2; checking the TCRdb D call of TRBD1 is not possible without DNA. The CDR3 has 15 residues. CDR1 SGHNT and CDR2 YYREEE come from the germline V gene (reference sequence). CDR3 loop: CASSVTGTVTGELFF.

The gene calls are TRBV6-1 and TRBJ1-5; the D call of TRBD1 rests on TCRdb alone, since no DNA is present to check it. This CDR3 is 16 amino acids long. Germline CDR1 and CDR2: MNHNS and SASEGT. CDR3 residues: CASSPIQGHSNQPQHF.

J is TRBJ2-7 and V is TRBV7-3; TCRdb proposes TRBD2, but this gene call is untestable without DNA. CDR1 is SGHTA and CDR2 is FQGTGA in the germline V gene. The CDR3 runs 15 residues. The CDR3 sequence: CASSLGGGDSYEQYF.

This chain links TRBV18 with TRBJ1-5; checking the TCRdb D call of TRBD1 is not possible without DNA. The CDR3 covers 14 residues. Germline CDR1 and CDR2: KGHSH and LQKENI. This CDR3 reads CASSMGPSNQPQHF.

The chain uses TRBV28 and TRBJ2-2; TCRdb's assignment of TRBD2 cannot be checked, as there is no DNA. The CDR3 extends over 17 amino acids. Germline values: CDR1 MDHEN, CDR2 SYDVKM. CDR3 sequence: CASSRRGLAANTGELFF. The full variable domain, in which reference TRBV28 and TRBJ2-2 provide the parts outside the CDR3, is DVKVTQSSRYLVKRTGEKVFLECVQDMDHENMFWYRQDPGLGLRLIYFSYDVKMKEKGDIPEGYSVSREKKERFSLILESASTNQTSMYLCASSRRGLAANTGELFFGEGSRLTVL.

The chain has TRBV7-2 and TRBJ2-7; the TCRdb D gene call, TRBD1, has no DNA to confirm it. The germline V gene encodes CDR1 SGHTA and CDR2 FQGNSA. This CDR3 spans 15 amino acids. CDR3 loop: CASSLGRGHPYEQYF.

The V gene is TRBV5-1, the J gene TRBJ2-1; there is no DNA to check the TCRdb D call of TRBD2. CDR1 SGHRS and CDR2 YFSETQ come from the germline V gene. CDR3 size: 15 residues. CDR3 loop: CASSWLAGEGNEQFF.

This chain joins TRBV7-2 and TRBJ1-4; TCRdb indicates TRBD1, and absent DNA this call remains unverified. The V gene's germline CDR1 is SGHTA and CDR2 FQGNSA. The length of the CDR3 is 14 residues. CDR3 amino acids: CASSLDRGNEKLFF.

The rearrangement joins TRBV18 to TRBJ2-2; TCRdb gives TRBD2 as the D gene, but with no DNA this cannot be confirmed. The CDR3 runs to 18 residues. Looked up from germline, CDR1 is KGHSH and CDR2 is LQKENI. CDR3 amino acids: CASSPARSGGRNTGELFF. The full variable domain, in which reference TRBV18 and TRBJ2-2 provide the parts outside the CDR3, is NAGVMQNPRHLVRRRGQEARLRCSPMKGHSHVYWYRQLPEEGLKFMVYLQKENIIDESGMPKERFSAEFPKEGPSILRIQQVVRGDSAAYFCASSPARSGGRNTGELFFGEGSRLTVL.

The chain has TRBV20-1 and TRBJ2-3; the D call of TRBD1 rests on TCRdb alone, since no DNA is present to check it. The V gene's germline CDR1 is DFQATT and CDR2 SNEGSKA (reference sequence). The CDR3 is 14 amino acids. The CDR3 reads CSARYRASTDTQYF.

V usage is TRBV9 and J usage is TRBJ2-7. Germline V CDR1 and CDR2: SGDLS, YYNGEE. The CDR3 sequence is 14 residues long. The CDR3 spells CASSVAPETYEQYF.

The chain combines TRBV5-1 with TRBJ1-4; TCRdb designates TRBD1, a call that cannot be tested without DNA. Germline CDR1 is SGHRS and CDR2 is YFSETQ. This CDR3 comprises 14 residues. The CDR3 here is CASSLAREGEKLFF.

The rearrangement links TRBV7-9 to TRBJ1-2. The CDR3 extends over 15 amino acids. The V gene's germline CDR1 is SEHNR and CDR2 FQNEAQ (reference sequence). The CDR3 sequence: CASSPTTDSNYGYTF.

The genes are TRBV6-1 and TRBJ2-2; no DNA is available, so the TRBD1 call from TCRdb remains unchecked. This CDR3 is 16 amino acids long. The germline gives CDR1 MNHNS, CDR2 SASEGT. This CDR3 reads CASSPGPERNTGELFF.

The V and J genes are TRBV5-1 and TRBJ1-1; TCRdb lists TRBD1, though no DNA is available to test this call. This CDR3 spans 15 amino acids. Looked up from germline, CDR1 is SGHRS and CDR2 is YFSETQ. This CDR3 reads CASSHGTGVSPEAFF.

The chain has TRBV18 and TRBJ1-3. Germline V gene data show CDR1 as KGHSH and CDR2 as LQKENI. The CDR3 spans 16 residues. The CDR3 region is CASSPRVDPSGNTIYF.

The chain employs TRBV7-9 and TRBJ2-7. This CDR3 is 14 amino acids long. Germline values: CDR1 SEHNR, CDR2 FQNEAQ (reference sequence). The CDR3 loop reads CASSLEDGKYEQYF.

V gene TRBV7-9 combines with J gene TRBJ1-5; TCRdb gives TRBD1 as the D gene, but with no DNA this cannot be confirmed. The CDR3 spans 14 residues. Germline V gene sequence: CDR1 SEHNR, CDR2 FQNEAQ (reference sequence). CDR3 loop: CASSAGQIDQPQHF.

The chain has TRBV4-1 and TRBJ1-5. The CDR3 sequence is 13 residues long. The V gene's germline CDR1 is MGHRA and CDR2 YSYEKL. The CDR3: CASSQPFGQPQHF.

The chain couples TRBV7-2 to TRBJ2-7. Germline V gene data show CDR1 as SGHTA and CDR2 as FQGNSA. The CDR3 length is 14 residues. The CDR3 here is CASSLVLGGYEQYF.

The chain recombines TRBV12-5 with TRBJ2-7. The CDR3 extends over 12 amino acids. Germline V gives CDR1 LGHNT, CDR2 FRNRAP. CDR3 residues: CASGFGFGEQYF.

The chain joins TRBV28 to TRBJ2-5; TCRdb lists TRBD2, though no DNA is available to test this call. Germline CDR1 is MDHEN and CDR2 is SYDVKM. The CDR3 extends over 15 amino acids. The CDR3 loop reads CASSLLTSGQETQYF.

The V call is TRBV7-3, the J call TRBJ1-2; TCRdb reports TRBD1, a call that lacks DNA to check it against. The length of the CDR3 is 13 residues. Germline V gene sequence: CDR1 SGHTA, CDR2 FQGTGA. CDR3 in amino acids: CASSFDRAYGYTF.

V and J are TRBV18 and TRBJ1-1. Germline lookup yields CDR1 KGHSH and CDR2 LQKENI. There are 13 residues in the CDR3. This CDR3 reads CASSPVLSSEAFF.

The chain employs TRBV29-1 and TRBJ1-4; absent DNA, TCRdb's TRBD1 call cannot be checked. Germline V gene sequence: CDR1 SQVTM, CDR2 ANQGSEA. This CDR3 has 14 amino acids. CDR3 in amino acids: CSVEGGAANEKLFF.

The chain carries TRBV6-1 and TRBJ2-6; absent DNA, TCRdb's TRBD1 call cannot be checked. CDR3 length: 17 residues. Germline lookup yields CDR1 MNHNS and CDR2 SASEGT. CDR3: CASRVRTVRDGANVLTF.

This CDR3 is CASSPVGPDPTEAFF. The chain recombines TRBV3-1 with TRBJ1-1. The CDR3 sequence is 15 residues long. Germline values: CDR1 LGHDT, CDR2 YNNKEL (reference sequence).

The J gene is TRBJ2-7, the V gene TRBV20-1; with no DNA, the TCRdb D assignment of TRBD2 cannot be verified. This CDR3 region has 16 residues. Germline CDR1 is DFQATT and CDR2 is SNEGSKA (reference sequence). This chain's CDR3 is CSARTGGSGRFYEQYF.

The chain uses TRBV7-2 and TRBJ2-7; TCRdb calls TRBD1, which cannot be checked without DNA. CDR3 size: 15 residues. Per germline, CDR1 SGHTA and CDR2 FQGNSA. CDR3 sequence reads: CASSLYPGMENEQYF.

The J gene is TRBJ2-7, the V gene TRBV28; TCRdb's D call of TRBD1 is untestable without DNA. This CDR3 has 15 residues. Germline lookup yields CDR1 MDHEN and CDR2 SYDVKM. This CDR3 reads CASSLFGQASYEQYF.